This T cell receptor (beta chain) was captured in a study of CD8+ T cells in alopecia areata. Turning to the study itself: Those receiving the skin were approximately 7-11-week-old female C3H/HeJ mice, whose grafts came from 6-12-month-old C3H/HeJ donors with spontaneous alopecia. Overall study results and limits: Lesional scalp, notably in alopecia totalis/universalis, had clonality above that of normal scalp. Sequencing of scalp samples also captures resident alphabeta T cells of normal skin. Patients displayed less clarity in TCR sharing than mice, a finding possibly related to HLA.

V was pared by 7 bases and J by 4 bases, with 10 bases between. The germline V gene encodes CDR1 MSHET and CDR2 SYDVDS. This CDR3 is 12 amino acids long. This clone was counted many times. The antigen is unknown. The listed genes are named as in mouse. The read halts 4 residues ahead of the CDR3 end, with the missing end drawn from the germline J gene. cDNA reverse transcribed from extracted RNA served as the sequencing template. Assay used: immunoSEQ multiplex PCR; TCRdb lists only in-frame clones, some missing. This record lists some 2,500 clones, none seen once only, and the top ten clones contain about 51%.

This clonotype was obtained from a C3H/HeJ mouse with alopecia areata. The strain bears MHC haplotype H2-k. Input material: lesional skin. The V call is TRBV29, the J call TRBJ1-1, with a possible D match to TRBD1 (6 bases). This CDR3 is CASTTGTTEVFF. Partial CDR3 DNA: TGTGCTAGCACTACAGGGACCACA.